These 12 T cell receptor beta chains were sequenced from one sample in a study of CD8 T cells in Susac syndrome. When the RNA was reverse transcribed, random hexamers were used with an input of about 0.5 to 1 ug. TCRdb analysed the immunoSEQ multiplex PCR reads with MiXCR anew, one entry per CDR3 protein. The sample includes about 180,000 distinct CDR3 sequences, around 94% of them seen just once. The sample was CD4+ T cells from PBMCs. These receptor sequences come from a human donor with Susac syndrome.

The chain joins TRBV9 to TRBJ2-7; no firm D call. Per the germline V gene, CDR1 is SGDLS and CDR2 is YYNGEE. Trimming cost V 4 bases and J 3 bases, with 17 bases left between them. This CDR3 is 15 amino acids long. The CDR3 reads CASSWAERGYYEQYF. The CDR3 region has the DNA TGTGCCAGCAGCTGGGCGGAAAGAGGATACTACGAGCAGTACTTC.

V and J are TRBV3-1 and TRBJ2-3; 12 bases agree with TRBD2. The J segment lost 4 bases and the V segment lost 3 bases, leaving 5 bases of the junction unmatched. CDR1 and CDR2 from the germline V gene are LGHDT and YNNKEL (reference sequence). The CDR3 is 16 amino acids. The CDR3 nucleotides read TGTGCCAGCAGCCAGGCTAGCGGGGGGGCCCCAGATACGCAGTATTTT. This sequence encodes CASSQASGGAPDTQYF.

V usage is TRBV9 and J usage is TRBJ2-3; D not resolved. The CDR3 totals 16 residues. V lost 3 bases to trimming and J lost 11 bases, with 25 bases between them. The germline CDR1 and CDR2 sequences are SGDLS and YYNGEE. The CDR3 spells CASSALPDASRALQYF. The CDR3 DNA reads TGTGCCAGCAGCGCCCTCCCGGACGCCTCTAGAGCCCTGCAGTATTTT.

Only one count was recorded for this clonotype. The chain links TRBV6-1 to TRBJ2-3; D remains unclear. The V and J ends lost 4 bases and 6 bases respectively, with 5 bases between them. Germline-derived CDR1 and CDR2 are MNHNS and SASEGT. The CDR3 length is 11 residues. DNA of the CDR3: TGTGCCAGCAGTGTCTTGGATACGCAGTATTTT. This encodes CASSVLDTQYF.

Only one count was recorded for this clonotype. The V gene is TRBV29-1, the J gene TRBJ2-5; 12 bases match TRBD1. Losses at the gene ends were 8 bases for V and 5 bases for J; bases not matched to a gene: 9. This CDR3 spans 14 amino acids. CDR1 SQVTM and CDR2 ANQGSEA come from the germline V gene. The CDR3 nucleotides are TGCAGCCTAAGGCCGGGACAGGGGGCCGAGACCCAGTACTTC. Its protein product is CSLRPGQGAETQYF.

The V call is TRBV2, the J call TRBJ2-7, with 7 bases identical to TRBD1. CDR3 length: 12 residues. Germline assignment: CDR1 SNHLY and CDR2 FYNNEI. J lost 6 bases, V lost 6 bases, and 5 bases had no gene match. Here the CDR3 reads CASRGDSGEQYF. The CDR3, as DNA: TGTGCCAGCAGGGGGGACAGTGGCGAGCAGTACTTC. The entire variable domain, with the rest obtained from reference TRBV2 and TRBJ2-7, is as follows: EPEVTQTPSHQVTQMGQEVILRCVPISNHLYFYWYRQILGQKVEFLVSFYNNEISEKSEIFDDQFSVERPDGSNFTLKIRSTKLEDSAMYFCASRGDSGEQYFGPGTRLTVT.

CDR3 amino acids: CASSLVHSNMNTEAFF. The CDR3 region has the DNA TGCGCCAGCAGCTTGGTCCATTCAAACATGAACACTGAAGCTTTCTTT. The chain combines TRBV5-1 with TRBJ1-1; D not certain. The CDR3 covers 16 residues. The germline V gene encodes CDR1 SGHRS and CDR2 YFSETQ. V lost 0 bases and J lost 0, with 12 bases in between.

The chain couples TRBV6-6 to TRBJ1-5; D is perhaps TRBD1 (5 bases). The CDR3 has 15 residues. The ends were cut back, 2 bases at V and 1 base at J, with 9 bases in the middle. From germline, CDR1 is MNHNY and CDR2 SVGAGI (reference sequence). Here the CDR3 DNA reads TGTGCCAGCAGTTACGACGGACAAAGCAATCAGCCCCAGCATTTT. Encoded protein: CASSYDGQSNQPQHF.

The genes are TRBV30 and TRBJ1-1; TRBD1 matches at 8 bases. The ends lost 0 bases at V and 6 bases at J; junction bases unmatched: 6. CDR1 is GTSNPN and CDR2 is SVGIG in the germline V gene (reference sequence). This CDR3 region has 14 residues. The CDR3 sequence: CAWSVLTGGSEAFF. CDR3 nucleotides: TGTGCCTGGAGTGTTCTCACAGGGGGGTCTGAAGCTTTCTTT.

The gene calls are TRBV6-2 or TRBV6-3 and TRBJ2-1, with TRBD2 as a possible D gene (5 bases). Trimming removed 6 bases at V and 9 bases at J, with 18 bases between. The germline V gene has CDR1 MNHEY and CDR2 SVGEGT. There are 14 residues in the CDR3. CDR3 region: CASSQAAPGIEQFF. The CDR3 coding sequence is TGTGCCAGCAGCCAAGCTGCCCCCGGGATTGAGCAGTTCTTC.

The table lists this clonotype with a count of one. This chain uses TRBV20-1 with TRBJ2-7; 7 nucleotides match TRBD1. Germline trimming cut 6 bases from V and 0 bases from J; bases unmatched to any gene: 8. CDR3 length equals 14 residues. CDR1 and CDR2 (germline): DFQATT, SNEGSKA (reference sequence). The CDR3 sequence: CSASTGLSSYEQYF. The CDR3 bases are TGCAGTGCGTCGACAGGGCTTAGCTCCTACGAGCAGTACTTC.

The rearrangement links TRBV7-2 to TRBJ1-3; D not certain. The germline CDR1 and CDR2 sequences are SGHTA and FQGNSA. The CDR3 length is 15 residues. The V end lost 5 bases, the J end lost 0 bases, and 11 bases lay between the germline ends. The CDR3 spells CASSISTLSGNTIYF. The CDR3 DNA is TGTGCCAGCAGCATTTCGACTCTCTCTGGAAACACCATATATTTT.